The clone carrying this T cell receptor beta chain was seen a few times. The antigen is not known. Germline CDR1 is SGHDT and CDR2 is YYEEEE. CDR3 length equals 16 residues. Trimming took 4 bases from V and 6 from J; bases not matched to a gene: 9. This sample stems from a study of T-cell memory formation after mild COVID-19. Study-wide results and limits: Contracting clones localized mainly to CM and EM when CD4+ and mainly to EMRA when CD8+. Memory from before infection featured some responding clones, which suggests cross-reactive memory joined.

In TCRdb, the 5' RACE reads were re-called with MiXCR into one record per CDR3 protein. The table records around 200,000 distinct CDR3 sequences, around 25% of them present only once. The V gene is TRBV5-6, the J gene TRBJ2-3; 12 nucleotides line up with TRBD2. This TCR came from an adult woman who had mild COVID-19 (a few samples of this study predate the infection). Cell type and time point are not known. Sequencing was performed on PBMCs or a T cell subset sorted from them (not recorded which). Written as DNA, the CDR3 is TGTGCCAGCAGCCTTCAGACTAGCGGGAGACCCGATACGCAGTATTTT. Its protein product is CASSLQTSGRPDTQYF.